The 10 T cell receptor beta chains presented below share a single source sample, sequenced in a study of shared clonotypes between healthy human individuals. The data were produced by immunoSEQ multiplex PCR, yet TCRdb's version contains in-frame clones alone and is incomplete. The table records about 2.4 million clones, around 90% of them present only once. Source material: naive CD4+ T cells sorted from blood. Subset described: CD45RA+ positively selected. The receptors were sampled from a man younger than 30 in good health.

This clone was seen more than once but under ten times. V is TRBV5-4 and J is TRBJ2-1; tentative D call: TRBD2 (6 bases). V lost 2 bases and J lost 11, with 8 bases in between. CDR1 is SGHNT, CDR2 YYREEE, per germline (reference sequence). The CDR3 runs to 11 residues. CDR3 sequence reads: CASSFGTQQFF. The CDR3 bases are TGTGCCAGCAGCTTCGGGACTCAGCAGTTCTTC. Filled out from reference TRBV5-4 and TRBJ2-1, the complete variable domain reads ETGVTQSPTHLIKTRGQQVTLRCSSQSGHNTVSWYQQALGQGPQFIFQYYREEENGRGNFPPRFSGLQFPNYSSELNVNALELDDSALYLCASSFGTQQFFGPGTRLTVL.

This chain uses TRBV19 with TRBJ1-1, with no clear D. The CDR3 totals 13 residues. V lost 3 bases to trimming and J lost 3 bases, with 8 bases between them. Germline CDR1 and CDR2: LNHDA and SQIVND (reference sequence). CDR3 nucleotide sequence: TGTGCCAGTAGTATGATTAGTTACACTGAAGCTTTCTTT. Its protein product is CASSMISYTEAFF.

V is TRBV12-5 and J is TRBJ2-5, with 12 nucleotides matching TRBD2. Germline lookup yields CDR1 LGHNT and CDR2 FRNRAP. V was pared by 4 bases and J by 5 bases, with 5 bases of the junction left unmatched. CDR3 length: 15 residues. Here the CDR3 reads CASGSLGLAGETQYF. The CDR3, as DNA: TGTGCTAGTGGTTCATTGGGACTAGCGGGCGAGACCCAGTACTTC.

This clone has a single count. The CDR3 DNA reads TGTGCCAGCAGCTTAGCGGGACTAGCGGGAGGTTTCAATGAGCAGTTCTTC. The encoded protein is CASSLAGLAGGFNEQFF. The chain has TRBV7-6 and TRBJ2-1; 15 bases match TRBD2. Germline V CDR1 and CDR2: SGHVS, FNYEAQ. The CDR3 has 17 residues. Trimming at V came to 0 bases and at J to 6 bases, leaving 3 bases not matched to a gene.

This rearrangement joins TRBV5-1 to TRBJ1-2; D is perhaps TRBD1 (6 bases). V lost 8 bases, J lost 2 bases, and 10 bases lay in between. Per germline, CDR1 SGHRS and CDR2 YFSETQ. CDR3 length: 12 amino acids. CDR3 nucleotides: TGCGCCAGTAGGGGGACCAACTATGGCTACACCTTC. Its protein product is CASRGTNYGYTF.

For the CDR3, the DNA is TGTGCCTGGATCCGCGGGACCTCGGGAAATGAGCAGTTCTTC. Its protein product is CAWIRGTSGNEQFF. The chain combines TRBV30 with TRBJ2-1, with D possibly matching TRBD2 (6 bases). The length of the CDR3 is 14 residues. The germline V gene has CDR1 GTSNPN and CDR2 SVGIG (reference sequence). Trimming shortened V by 4 bases and J by 7 bases, and 17 bases separated the two germline ends.

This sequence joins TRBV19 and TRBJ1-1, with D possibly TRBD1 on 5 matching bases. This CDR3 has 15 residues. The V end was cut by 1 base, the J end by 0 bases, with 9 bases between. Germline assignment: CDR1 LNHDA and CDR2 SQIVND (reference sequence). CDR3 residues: CASSIAQTVNTEAFF. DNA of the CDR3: TGTGCCAGTAGTATAGCCCAGACAGTGAACACTGAAGCTTTCTTT.

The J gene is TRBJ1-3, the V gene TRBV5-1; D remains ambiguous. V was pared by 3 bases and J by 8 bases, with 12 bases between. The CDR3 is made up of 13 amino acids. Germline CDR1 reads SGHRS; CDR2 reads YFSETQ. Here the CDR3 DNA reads TGCGCCAGCAGCTACCAGGAATCGGACACCATATATTTT. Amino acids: CASSYQESDTIYF.

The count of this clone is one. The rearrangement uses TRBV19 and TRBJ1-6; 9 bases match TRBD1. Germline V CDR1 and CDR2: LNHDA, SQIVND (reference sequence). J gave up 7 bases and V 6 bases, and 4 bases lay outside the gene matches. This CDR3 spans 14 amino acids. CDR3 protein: CASSDRGENSPLHF. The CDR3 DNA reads TGTGCCAGTAGCGACAGGGGGGAAAATTCACCCCTCCACTTT. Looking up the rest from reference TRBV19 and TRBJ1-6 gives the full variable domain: DGGITQSPKYLFRKEGQNVTLSCEQNLNHDAMYWYRQDPGQGLRLIYYSQIVNDFQKGDIAEGYSVSREKKESFPLTVTSAQKNPTAFYLCASSDRGENSPLHFGNGTRLTVT.

The CDR3 reads CASGPLAGRTYEQYF. CDR3 nucleotides: TGTGCCAGCGGGCCACTAGCGGGGAGGACCTACGAGCAGTACTTC. The chain links TRBV2 to TRBJ2-7; 10 nucleotides match TRBD2. The CDR3 is made up of 15 amino acids. Per germline, CDR1 SNHLY and CDR2 FYNNEI. The J segment lost 2 bases and the V segment lost 8 bases, leaving 9 bases of the junction unmatched.